Listed below are T cell receptor beta chains from one sample, sequenced in a study of T and B cells in COVID-19 patients. One entry per CDR3 protein, called by TCRdb with MiXCR from the multiplex PCR reads. The sample includes 15,000 to 20,000 distinct CDR3 sequences, 35% to 40% of them seen just once. Input material: blood. The receptors shown here come from a human donor with active COVID-19. Both conserved end residues are part of each CDR3. The D gene is left open where the match is weak. Part of the rows lack a size; the others show once, few, many or a class for expanded clones.

v_gene	j_gene	abundance	d_gene	CDR3aa	CDR3nt
TRBV19	TRBJ2-5	NA	TRBD2	CATSRGGVQETQYF	TGTGCCACCTCCCGCGGGGGGGTCCAAGAGACCCAGTACTTC
TRBV6-5	TRBJ1-5	NA	TRBD1	CASRTGGGNQPQHF	TGTGCCAGCAGGACAGGGGGTGGCAATCAGCCCCAGCATTTT
TRBV5-6	TRBJ1-6	NA	NA	CASSLRTVRSPLHF	TGTGCCAGCAGCCTGAGGACAGTAAGATCACCCCTCCACTTT
TRBV12-3/TRBV12-4	TRBJ2-1	NA	NA	CASSSPGLRNEQFF	TGTGCCAGCAGCTCACCGGGACTCCGCAATGAGCAGTTCTTC
TRBV12-3/TRBV12-4	TRBJ2-7	NA	NA	CASSLASGAYEQYF	TGTGCCAGCAGTTTAGCAAGCGGAGCGTACGAGCAGTACTTC
TRBV27	TRBJ1-1	few	NA	CASSPPHVRAQRGEAFF	TGTGCCAGCAGTCCTCCACACGTCCGGGCACAACGGGGCGAAGCTTTCTTT
TRBV19	TRBJ2-3	many	NA	CASSNPGAVGTDTQYF	TGTGCCAGTAGTAACCCCGGGGCCGTTGGCACAGATACGCAGTATTTT
TRBV4-2	TRBJ2-1	NA	NA	CASSQDSGVGIATGGNEQFF	TGTGCCAGCAGCCAAGATTCGGGGGTCGGGATAGCGACCGGAGGCAATGAGCAGTTCTTC
TRBV6-5	TRBJ1-5	NA	TRBD1	CASSYGTGRQPQHF	TGTGCCAGCAGTTATGGGACAGGGCGGCAGCCCCAGCATTTT
TRBV19	TRBJ1-5	once	TRBD1	CASSPGYRGRGYQPQHF	TGTGCCAGTAGCCCTGGGTACAGGGGTCGTGGCTATCAGCCCCAGCATTTT
TRBV18	TRBJ2-5	many	TRBD1	CASSPNRDRVETQYF	TGTGCCAGCTCACCTAACCGGGACAGGGTGGAGACCCAGTACTTC
TRBV18	TRBJ2-3	many	NA	CASSPSGLYSDTQYF	TGTGCCAGCTCACCATCAGGCCTCTACTCAGATACGCAGTATTTT
TRBV7-6	TRBJ2-1	few	TRBD2	CASSSHRGAGDYNEQFF	TGTGCCAGCAGCTCCCACCGGGGAGCGGGGGATTACAATGAGCAGTTCTTC
TRBV18	TRBJ2-5	few	TRBD2	CASSPLAGVETQYF	TGTGCCAGCTCACCCCTAGCGGGGGTGGAGACCCAGTACTTC
TRBV5-6	TRBJ2-1	NA	TRBD1	CASSGVPGQDYNEQFF	TGTGCCAGCAGCGGTGTACCGGGACAGGACTACAATGAGCAGTTCTTC
TRBV6-2/TRBV6-3	TRBJ2-5	NA	TRBD2	CASSYGTSGGVETQYF	TGTGCCAGCAGTTACGGGACTAGCGGGGGGGTGGAGACCCAGTACTTC
TRBV18	TRBJ1-4	NA	NA	CASSPASLGGEKLFF	TGTGCCAGCTCACCAGCGAGCCTTGGGGGCGAAAAACTGTTTTTT
TRBV19	TRBJ2-1	NA	TRBD1	CASSIIPGQRADEQFF	TGTGCCAGTAGTATAATCCCGGGACAGAGGGCTGATGAGCAGTTCTTC
TRBV29-1	TRBJ1-1	few	NA	CSAGGKMGNTEAFF	TGCAGCGCCGGGGGTAAGATGGGAAACACTGAAGCTTTCTTT
TRBV12-3/TRBV12-4	TRBJ2-2	NA	NA	CASSAGTGELFF	TGTGCCAGCAGTGCGGGCACCGGGGAGCTGTTTTTT
TRBV19	TRBJ1-1	NA	TRBD1	CASRIRGSAEAFF	TGTGCCAGTAGAATCAGGGGGAGCGCTGAAGCTTTCTTT
TRBV12-3/TRBV12-4	TRBJ1-2	few	NA	CASSSVGVGGYTF	TGTGCCAGCAGTTCTGTAGGGGTGGGGGGCTACACCTTC
TRBV27	TRBJ2-7	few	TRBD1	CASSYWTGLNEQYF	TGTGCCAGCAGTTACTGGACAGGGCTAAACGAGCAGTACTTC
TRBV5-6	TRBJ2-2	many	TRBD2	CASSLGLAGAANTGELFF	TGTGCCAGCAGCTTGGGACTAGCGGGTGCCGCGAACACCGGGGAGCTGTTTTTT
TRBV10-3	TRBJ1-6	few	TRBD1	CAISQLLTRQGRGLQNSPLHF	TGTGCCATCAGTCAATTGTTAACGCGACAGGGGCGAGGTCTGCAGAATTCACCCCTCCACTTT
TRBV13	TRBJ2-5	few	TRBD1	CASSQIGGETQYF	TGTGCCAGCAGCCAAATAGGGGGCGAGACCCAGTACTTC
TRBV14	TRBJ1-2	NA	NA	CASSQGRGGYGYTF	TGTGCCAGCAGCCAGGGCAGGGGTGGCTATGGCTACACCTTC
TRBV18	TRBJ2-5	few	NA	CASSPPYRQETQYF	TGTGCCAGCTCACCACCGTATAGGCAAGAGACCCAGTACTTC
TRBV29-1	TRBJ1-2	medium-sized	TRBD1	CSVERQGAFGYTF	TGCAGCGTTGAAAGACAGGGGGCCTTTGGCTACACCTTC
TRBV15	TRBJ2-7	few	NA	CATSRDLKGGYEQYF	TGTGCCACCAGCAGAGATCTTAAGGGGGGCTACGAGCAGTACTTC
TRBV19	TRBJ2-1	NA	TRBD1	CASSIDFRDRGYNEQFF	TGTGCCAGTAGTATAGATTTCCGGGACAGGGGGTACAATGAGCAGTTCTTC
TRBV10-3	TRBJ2-6	NA	TRBD1	CAITGQGSAGANVLTF	TGTGCCATCACCGGACAGGGGTCGGCTGGGGCCAACGTCCTGACTTTC
TRBV5-1	TRBJ2-5	NA	TRBD2	CASSLERGGPETQYF	TGCGCCAGCAGCTTGGAACGGGGGGGGCCCGAGACCCAGTACTTC
TRBV18	TRBJ1-2	NA	NA	CASSPPGMYGYTF	TGTGCCAGCTCACCACCAGGGATGTATGGCTACACCTTC
TRBV15	TRBJ2-3	medium-sized	NA	CATSREDGRDADTQYF	TGTGCCACCAGCAGAGAAGATGGAAGGGATGCAGATACGCAGTATTTT
TRBV14	TRBJ2-2	NA	NA	CASSHTGKTTGELFF	TGTGCCAGCAGCCACACAGGGAAGACCACCGGGGAGCTGTTTTTT
TRBV13	TRBJ2-5	few	TRBD2	CASNRGGGGETQYF	TGTGCCAGCAACCGCGGCGGCGGGGGAGAGACCCAGTACTTC